The T cell receptor beta chain under discussion was sequenced for a study of T-cell reconstitution after alpha-beta-depleted transplantation in children. The CDR3 extends over 14 amino acids. From germline, CDR1 is SGDLS and CDR2 YYNGEE. With 3 bases removed from V and 10 bases from J, the gap between germline ends came to 14 bases. This clonotype was seen a handful of times. Construction of the TCRbeta library involved unique molecular identifiers. A single record per CDR3 protein comes from TCRdb applying MiXCR to the PCR reads. The sample gives 490,000 or so distinct CDR3 sequences, around 13% of which show up once; over 5.5% is in the top ten.

The J gene is TRBJ1-6, the V gene TRBV9, with D perhaps TRBD1 (6 bases). Sequences were derived from PBMCs from the stem cell graft donor, sampled from the stem cell graft. This receptor was taken from a human donor who donated a stem cell graft to a child with combined immunodeficiency. The CDR3 protein is CASSEALQGSPLHF. The CDR3 coding sequence is TGTGCCAGCAGCGAGGCCCTCCAGGGGTCACCCCTCCACTTT.